The 9 T cell receptor beta chains presented below share a single source sample, sequenced in a study of blood T cell repertoires in COVID-19. TCRdb's table, derived via immunoSEQ multiplex PCR, lists solely in-frame clones and lacks some. Altogether about 130,000 clones are present, roughly 89% being singletons, with the ten largest covering about 4.5%. Material: peripheral blood. The origin of the receptors is a man aged 55 to 69 with COVID-19, enrolled during active disease.

This chain uses TRBV27 with TRBJ1-6; 7 nucleotides align to TRBD1. CDR1 and CDR2 from the germline V gene are MNHEY and SMNVEV (reference sequence). The CDR3 length is 14 residues. Germline trimming cut 4 bases from V and 10 bases from J; bases unmatched to any gene: 7. CDR3 residues: CASSSGQARSPLHF. In nucleotides, the CDR3 is TGTGCCAGCAGTTCCGGACAGGCAAGGTCACCCCTCCACTTT.

This clone was seen a single time. This chain links TRBV6-5 with TRBJ2-5, with 10 bases lining up with TRBD1. The germline gives CDR1 MNHEY, CDR2 SVGAGI. The CDR3 is 16 amino acids. With V trimmed by 2 bases and J by 3 bases, 6 bases remained unmatched. The CDR3 DNA reads TGTGCCAGCAGTTACCTCTCCGGGACAGGGGAAGAGACCCAGTACTTC. Translating gives CASSYLSGTGEETQYF.

The rearrangement joins TRBV6-6 to TRBJ2-7; D perhaps matches TRBD2 (5 bases). Germline loops: CDR1 MNHNY, CDR2 SVGAGI (reference sequence). The CDR3 has 14 amino acids. V was pared by 8 bases and J by 4 bases, with 18 bases between. The CDR3 spells CASLSRSRGYEQYF. The DNA for the CDR3 is TGTGCCAGCCTCTCACGATCTCGGGGATACGAGCAGTACTTC.

The gene calls are TRBV19 and TRBJ2-3; 8 nucleotides match TRBD2. The CDR3 loop spans 14 amino acids. V trimming: 10 bases; J trimming: 2 bases; junction bases outside the gene matches: 8. Germline-derived CDR1 and CDR2 are LNHDA and SQIVND (reference sequence). DNA of the CDR3: TGTGCCACACAGGCGGGGGGCAACACAGATACGCAGTATTTT. It specifies CATQAGGNTDTQYF.

V gene TRBV28 combines with J gene TRBJ2-3; D gene uncertain. The CDR3 is 13 amino acids. Per the germline V gene, CDR1 is MDHEN and CDR2 is SYDVKM. Trimming removed 6 bases from V and 3 bases from J, with 10 bases in between. CDR3 residues: CASSHIQTDTQYF. The CDR3 region has the DNA TGTGCCAGCAGCCACATCCAAACAGATACGCAGTATTTT.

The chain joins TRBV6-2 or TRBV6-3 to TRBJ1-2; a possible D gene is TRBD1 (6 bases). Trimming cost V 5 bases and J 6 bases, with 19 bases left between them. CDR1 MNHEY and CDR2 SVGEGT come from the germline V gene. This CDR3 spans 15 amino acids. The CDR3 nucleotides are TGTGCCAGCAGTACGGCCGGGGCAGGGGAGCATGGCTACACCTTC. Protein: CASSTAGAGEHGYTF.

The rearrangement links TRBV11-2 to TRBJ2-5, with TRBD1 as a possible D gene (6 bases). CDR1 is SGHAT, CDR2 FQNNGV, per germline. The V end was cut by 0 bases, the J end by 2 bases, with 13 bases between. The CDR3 loop spans 16 amino acids. The CDR3 DNA follows: TGTGCCAGCAGCTTAGATCCAGGACAGATTCAAGAGACCCAGTACTTC. As protein: CASSLDPGQIQETQYF. Looking up the rest from reference TRBV11-2 and TRBJ2-5 gives the full variable domain: EAGVAQSPRYKIIEKRQSVAFWCNPISGHATLYWYQQILGQGPKLLIQFQNNGVVDDSQLPKDRFSAERLKGVDSTLKIQPAKLEDSAVYLCASSLDPGQIQETQYFGPGTRLLVL.

The rearrangement uses TRBV7-2 and TRBJ2-7; TRBD1 matches at 10 bases. The V and J ends lost 2 bases and 3 bases, in that order; junction bases with no gene match: 4. In germline, CDR1 is SGHTA, CDR2 FQGNSA. This CDR3 comprises 15 residues. The CDR3 nucleotides are TGTGCCAGCAGCTTATCCTGGACAGGGGGCTACGAGCAGTACTTC. This encodes CASSLSWTGGYEQYF.

This clone was found a few times. This sequence joins TRBV10-1 and TRBJ2-7, with a tentative D call TRBD1 (6 bases). The V end was cut by 4 bases, the J end by 3 bases, with 10 bases between. The CDR3 is 13 amino acids. Looked up from germline, CDR1 is WNHNN and CDR2 is SYGVQD (reference sequence). The CDR3 spells CASSGGGHYEQYF. The DNA for the CDR3 is TGCGCCAGCAGTGGAGGGGGACACTACGAGCAGTACTTC.